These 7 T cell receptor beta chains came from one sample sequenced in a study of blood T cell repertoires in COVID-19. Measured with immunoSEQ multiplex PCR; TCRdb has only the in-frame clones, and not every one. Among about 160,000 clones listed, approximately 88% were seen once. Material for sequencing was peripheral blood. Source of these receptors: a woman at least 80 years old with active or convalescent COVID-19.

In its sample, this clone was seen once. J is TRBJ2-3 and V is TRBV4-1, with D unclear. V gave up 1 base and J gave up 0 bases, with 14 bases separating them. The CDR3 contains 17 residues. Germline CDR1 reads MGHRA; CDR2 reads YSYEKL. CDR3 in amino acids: CASSQVQLPGSTDTQYF. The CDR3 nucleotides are TGCGCCAGCAGCCAAGTCCAATTACCGGGTAGCACAGATACGCAGTATTTT.

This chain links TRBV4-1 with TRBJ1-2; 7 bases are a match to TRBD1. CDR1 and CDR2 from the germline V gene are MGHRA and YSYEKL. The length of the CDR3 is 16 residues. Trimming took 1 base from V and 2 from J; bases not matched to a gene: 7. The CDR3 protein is CASSQGLDRRNYGYTF. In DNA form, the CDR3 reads TGCGCCAGCAGCCAAGGCCTGGACAGGCGGAACTATGGCTACACCTTC.

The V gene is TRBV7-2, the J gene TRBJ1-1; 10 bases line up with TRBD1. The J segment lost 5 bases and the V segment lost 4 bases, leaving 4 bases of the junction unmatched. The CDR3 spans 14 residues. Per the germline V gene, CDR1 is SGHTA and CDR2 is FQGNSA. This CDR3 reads CASSSPGQGTEAFF. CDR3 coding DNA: TGTGCCAGCAGCTCGCCGGGACAGGGGACTGAAGCTTTCTTT.

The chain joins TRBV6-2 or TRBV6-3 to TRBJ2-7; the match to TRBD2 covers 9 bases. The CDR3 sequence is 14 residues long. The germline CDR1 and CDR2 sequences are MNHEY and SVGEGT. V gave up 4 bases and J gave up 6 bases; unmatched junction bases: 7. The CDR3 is CASSSWTSAAEQYF. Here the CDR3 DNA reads TGTGCCAGCAGTTCCTGGACTAGCGCCGCCGAGCAGTACTTC.

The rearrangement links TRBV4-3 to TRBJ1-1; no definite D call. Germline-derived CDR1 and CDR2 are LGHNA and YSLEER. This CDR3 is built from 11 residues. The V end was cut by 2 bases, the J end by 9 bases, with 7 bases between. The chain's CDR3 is CASSQSGKAFF. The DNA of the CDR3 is TGCGCCAGCAGCCAATCGGGAAAAGCTTTCTTT.

The CDR3, as DNA: TGCGCCAGCAGCCAAGAAGGAGGGGTCACTAACTATGGCTACACCTTC. Its protein is CASSQEGGVTNYGYTF. V gene TRBV4-1 combines with J gene TRBJ1-2; tentative D call: TRBD1 (5 bases). The CDR3 runs 16 residues. Germline V lookup: CDR1 MGHRA, CDR2 YSYEKL. V lost 0 bases to trimming and J lost 0 bases, with 11 bases between them.

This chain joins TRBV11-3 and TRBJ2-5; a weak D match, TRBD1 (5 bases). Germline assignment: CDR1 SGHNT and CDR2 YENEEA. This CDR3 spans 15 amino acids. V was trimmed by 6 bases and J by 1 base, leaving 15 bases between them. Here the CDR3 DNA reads TGTGCCAGCAGATCAGGGCGATCCTTCCAAGAGACCCAGTACTTC. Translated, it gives CASRSGRSFQETQYF.